This is a list of T cell receptor beta chains from one sample in a study of blood T cells in healthy people across ages. From the 5' RACE reads, TCRdb called clonotypes with MiXCR, one entry per CDR3 protein. This table has 870,000 or so distinct CDR3 sequences, about 30% appearing once. Sequenced material: blood. The receptors shown here come from a woman older than 75 in good health. Each CDR3 is given with its conserved first and last residue. Fields, in order: J gene, D gene, clone size, V gene, CDR3 DNA, CDR3 protein. A D gene is named only where the DNA matches it firmly. Clone size is shown for a subset of rows, as once, few, many or a class of expanded clone.

>TRBJ2-3|-|few|TRBV11-2
TGTGCCAGCAGCTTAGATTTTAGGGGGGCCGCTACGCAGTATTTT
CASSLDFRGAATQYF
>TRBJ2-2|-|-|TRBV30
TGTGCCTGTAGGGACGGAAACACCGGGGAGCTGTTTTTT
CACRDGNTGELFF
>TRBJ2-5|TRBD2|-|TRBV6-5
TGTGCCAGCAGCTACCGACTAGCGCGTGCCCAAGAGACCCAGTACTTC
CASSYRLARAQETQYF
>TRBJ2-3|TRBD2|-|TRBV6-1
TGTGCCAGCAGTCGGTCGGGGTGGGGGGGAAGCACAGATACGCAGTATTTT
CASSRSGWGGSTDTQYF
>TRBJ1-2|TRBD1|many|TRBV7-2
TGTGCCAGCACCAACCGACAGGGAGGGAACTATGGCTACACCTTC
CASTNRQGGNYGYTF
>TRBJ2-1|TRBD1|-|TRBV24-1
TGTGCCACCAGTGATTCCCGGGACAGTTCCTACAATGAGCAGTTCTTC
CATSDSRDSSYNEQFF
>TRBJ2-5|-|many|TRBV6-1
TGTGCCAGCGGTCCCGGGGAGACCCAGTACTTC
CASGPGETQYF
>TRBJ2-5|-|many|TRBV7-2
TGTGCCAGCAGCTCCGCTAGACAGTCTAATTGGAGAGAGACCCAGTACTTC
CASSSARQSNWRETQYF
>TRBJ2-3|-|many|TRBV6-5
TGTGCCAGCAGTTACAGAGACGACACAGATACGCAGTATTTT
CASSYRDDTDTQYF
>TRBJ1-4|-|few|TRBV4-3
TGCGCCAGCAGCCAAGGGGGGATTGGGGGGAGACTGTTTTTT
CASSQGGIGGRLFF
>TRBJ2-2|TRBD2|many|TRBV6-5
TGTGCCAGCAGTTTAGCGGGCGGGGAGCTGTTTTTT
CASSLAGGELFF
>TRBJ2-2|-|-|TRBV6-2/TRBV6-3
TGTGCCAGCAGACTCACGAGTGGCGGGGAGCTGTTTTTT
CASRLTSGGELFF
>TRBJ1-1|-|few|TRBV2
TGTGCCAGCAGTCCCAGGGTTTCCTTCACTGAAGCTTTCTTT
CASSPRVSFTEAFF
>TRBJ1-5|TRBD1|few|TRBV28
TGTGCCAGCAGGACAGGGGCAGGGCCCCAGCATTTT
CASRTGAGPQHF
>TRBJ2-5|-|many|TRBV28
TGTGCCAGCAGTCCACCCGCAGAGATTCTGCCAGAGACCCAGTACTTC
CASSPPAEILPETQYF
>TRBJ1-2|-|many|TRBV6-5
TGTGCCAGCAGTTCACAGGGTTCTCCGAACTATGGCTACACCTTC
CASSSQGSPNYGYTF
>TRBJ2-3|-|-|TRBV11-3
TGTGCCAGCAGCCATACTGGAACTAGCACAGATACGCAGTATTTT
CASSHTGTSTDTQYF
>TRBJ2-5|-|many|TRBV24-1
TGTGCCACCCGATTCGGGACCAACCCCTTAGAGCAGTACTTC
CATRFGTNPLEQYF
>TRBJ2-7|TRBD2|many|TRBV10-3
TGTGCCATCAGTGAGACTAGCGGGGATGTAGGCGAGCAGTACTTC
CAISETSGDVGEQYF
>TRBJ2-3|-|-|TRBV7-2
TGTGCCCGCAGCTTAAAGGATACGCAGTATTTT
CARSLKDTQYF
>TRBJ2-5|-|-|TRBV7-2
TGTGCCAGCAGCTGTAACAGGGCCCGAGAGACCCAGTACTTC
CASSCNRARETQYF
>TRBJ1-2|TRBD1|-|TRBV6-5
TGTGCCAGCAGTCCCGGGACAGCCCTTGGCTATGGCTACACCTTC
CASSPGTALGYGYTF
>TRBJ2-7|-|many|TRBV7-2
TGTGCCAGCAGCTACCGGTCGACGGACGGCCAAAGCGAGCAGTACTTC
CASSYRSTDGQSEQYF
>TRBJ1-6|TRBD1|many|TRBV5-4
TGTGCCAGCAGCTTGGCGGGACAGTATAATTCACCCCTCCACTTT
CASSLAGQYNSPLHF
>TRBJ2-7|-|-|TRBV29-1
TGCAGCGTCCGACCCACGGCCAGCTACGAGCAGTACTTC
CSVRPTASYEQYF
>TRBJ2-3|-|few|TRBV7-3
TGTGCCAGCAGCTTAACCCCGATCGATACGCAGTATTTT
CASSLTPIDTQYF
>TRBJ2-2|TRBD2|many|TRBV9
TGTGCCAGCAGCGTAGCTACGAGCGGGGGGGCCGGCGGGGAGCTGTTTTTT
CASSVATSGGAGGELFF
>TRBJ2-4|-|-|TRBV18
TGTGCCAGCTCACCGCCTGTCCTAGCCAAAAACATTCAGTACTTC
CASSPPVLAKNIQYF
>TRBJ1-2|TRBD1|many|TRBV29-1
TGCAGCGTAGGACAGGGCTCTACTGGCTACACCTTC
CSVGQGSTGYTF
>TRBJ2-5|-|many|TRBV5-1
TGCGCCAGCAGCTTGCGGGGGATGGAGACCCAGTACTTC
CASSLRGMETQYF
>TRBJ1-3|-|-|TRBV12-3/TRBV12-4
TGTGCCAGCAGTGCGACGGCTGGTAGCGCCATATATTTT
CASSATAGSAIYF
>TRBJ2-2|TRBD1|-|TRBV19
TGTGCCAGTAGTGTCGGGACAGGGATCACCGGGGAGCTGTTTTTT
CASSVGTGITGELFF